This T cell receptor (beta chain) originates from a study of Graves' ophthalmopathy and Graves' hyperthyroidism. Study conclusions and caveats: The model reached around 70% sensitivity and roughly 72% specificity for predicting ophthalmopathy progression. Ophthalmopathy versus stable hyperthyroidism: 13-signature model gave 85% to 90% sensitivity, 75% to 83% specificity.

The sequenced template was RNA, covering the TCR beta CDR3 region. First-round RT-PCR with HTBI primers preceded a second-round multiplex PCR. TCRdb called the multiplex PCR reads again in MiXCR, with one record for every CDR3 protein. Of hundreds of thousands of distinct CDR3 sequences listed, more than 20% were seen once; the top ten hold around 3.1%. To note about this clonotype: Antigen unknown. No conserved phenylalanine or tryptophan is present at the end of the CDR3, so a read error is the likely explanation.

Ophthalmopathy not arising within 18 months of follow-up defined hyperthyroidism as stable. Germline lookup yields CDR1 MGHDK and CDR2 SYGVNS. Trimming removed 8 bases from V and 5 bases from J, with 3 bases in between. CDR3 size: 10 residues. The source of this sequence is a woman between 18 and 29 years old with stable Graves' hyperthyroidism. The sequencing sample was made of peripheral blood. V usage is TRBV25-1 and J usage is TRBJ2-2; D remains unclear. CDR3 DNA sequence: TGTGCCAGCGGAACCGGGGAGCTGTTTTTG. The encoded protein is CASGTGELFL.